Given below is one TCR beta chain in context. The target antigen is unknown. CD4+CD25+CD127- Tregs, CD4+CD25- non-Tregs, CD4 and CD8 cells were sorted. Before regulatory T cell sorting, thawed PBMCs rested overnight at 37°C in 200 to 250 IU/ml IL-2. The sample belongs to a study of Tregs in tolerant kidney transplant recipients. Germline CDR1 and CDR2: SGHTA and FQGNSA. Trimming pared 3 bases from V and 7 bases from J, leaving 13 bases between. The CDR3 is made up of 15 amino acids. Broader study findings: Biological reproducibility was not directly addressed, but technical replication error appeared minimal. Expanding Tregs on activated donor B cells appeared to best identify donor-specific TCRbeta clones.

Repertoires were generated with immunoSEQ multiplex PCR, while TCRdb's copy carries only in-frame clones and drops some. The repertoire includes 46,000 or so clones, about 90% of them detected once, and 0.7% sits in the top ten. The source is a human donor in good health. The chain employs TRBV7-2 and TRBJ1-6, with D tentatively TRBD1 (5 bases). The specimen sequenced was Tregs from blood. CDR3 sequence: CASSFGAGPNSPLHF. CDR3 DNA sequence: TGTGCCAGCAGCTTTGGGGCAGGGCCAAATTCACCCCTCCACTTT.